This TCR beta chain came from a study of T cells after yellow fever vaccination. Study summary: The fractions with low cell numbers were processed using SMART-Seq v4 Ultra Low Input. Study-level findings and limits: CD4 and CD8 compartments shared a small share of clonotypes.

TCRdb reanalysed the 5' RACE reads using MiXCR and keeps one entry per CDR3 protein. The sample contains under 550,000 distinct CDR3 sequences, roughly 22% of which appear only once. Between the trimmed V and J ends, which lost 4 bases and 6 bases, there was a span of 13 bases. This CDR3 has 14 amino acids. The V gene's germline CDR1 is MNHEY and CDR2 SVGEGT. Of note for this clonotype: Its specificity is not known.

The sequences come from PBMCs, collected approximately 20 days after the first yellow fever vaccination. The gene calls are TRBV6-2 or TRBV6-3 and TRBJ1-5; no firm D call. This receptor was identified in a man between 18 and 35 years old who received the YFV17D yellow fever vaccine. CDR3 residues: CASSSAPRGQPQHF. The CDR3 DNA reads as TGTGCCAGCAGTTCGGCACCGCGAGGTCAGCCCCAGCATTTT.